The present entry profiles one TCR beta chain with its context. Its antigen is as yet unknown. This record comes from a study of shared clonotypes between healthy human individuals. V trimming: 9 bases; J trimming: 1 base; junction bases outside the gene matches: 5. The CDR3 sequence is 14 residues long. Per the germline V gene, CDR1 is MNHEY and CDR2 is SMNVEV (reference sequence). Naive CD8 cells lacked CD45RO and underwent positive selection for CCR7, leaving out terminally differentiated effector memory CD45RA+ cells. In the authors' methods: Sequence data from immunoSEQ were junction-only and lacked quality scores; consequently, filtering differed. Generated by immunoSEQ multiplex PCR, the TCRdb table keeps only in-frame clones and is missing some. V, J and clone size were drawn from that table, and D and trimming were deduced from the DNA. The profile shows millions of clones, about 95% of them singletons.

Study conclusions and caveats: What limited the represented genetic and exposure-history diversity was the small number of donors. Sharing across four donors was highest in naive CD4 (roughly 5%) and lowest in memory CD8 (roughly 0.4%).

Sequencing was performed on naive CD8+ T cells sorted from blood. The sequence came from a man between 18 and 29 years old in good health. V and J are TRBV27 and TRBJ2-7; 11 nucleotides align to TRBD2. The CDR3 spells CASNLAGGSYEQYF. The CDR3 DNA reads TGTGCCAGTAACCTAGCGGGGGGATCCTACGAGCAGTACTTC.